These 20 T cell receptor beta chains came from one sample sequenced in a study of regulatory T cells in long-lasting Graves disease. Assembly of TCR beta libraries relied on iRepertoire HTBI primers together with Arm-PCR of CDR3 regions. TCRdb redid the calling of the multiplex PCR reads with MiXCR, one entry per CDR3 protein. The sample lists about 430,000 distinct CDR3 sequences, around 20% occurring once. Sample time point: persistent/refractory GD, antithyroid drugs over 5 years with positive TRAb. The authors made the TCR library using RNA they extracted from PBMCs. The sample here was peripheral blood mononuclear cells (PBMCs), taken when the disease was refractory, from a patient treated with antithyroid drugs. The receptor source for this set is a female donor with Graves disease.

Ten or more counts support this clonotype. V usage is TRBV12-3 or TRBV12-4 and J usage is TRBJ1-1; TRBD1 aligns across 8 bases. The CDR3 runs 12 residues. V dropped 6 bases and J dropped 7; count of bases not matched to a gene: 4. The CDR3 protein is CASSRDRGEAFF. The CDR3 DNA reads as TGTGCCAGCAGCCGAGACAGGGGTGAAGCTTTCTTT.

There are many counts of this clonotype. This sequence joins TRBV11-2 and TRBJ2-5, with D possibly being TRBD1 (5 bases). Germline CDR1 SGHAT, CDR2 FQNNGV. Trimming cost V 2 bases and J 8 bases, with 15 bases left between them. The CDR3 length is 14 residues. CDR3 loop: CASSLSEQVSTQYF. The CDR3 DNA reads TGTGCCAGCAGCTTATCAGAACAGGTTTCAACCCAGTACTTC. The full variable domain, its missing parts supplied by reference TRBV11-2 and TRBJ2-5, is EAGVAQSPRYKIIEKRQSVAFWCNPISGHATLYWYQQILGQGPKLLIQFQNNGVVDDSQLPKDRFSAERLKGVDSTLKIQPAKLEDSAVYLCASSLSEQVSTQYFGPGTRLLVL.

Concerning this clonotype: This could be a read error, since a much larger clone is one nucleotide away. This rearrangement joins TRBV2 to TRBJ2-2; D ambiguous. This CDR3 contains 11 residues. The germline gives CDR1 SNHLY, CDR2 FYNNEI. Trimming left V 11 bases short and J 6 bases short, with 10 bases between. The CDR3: CAGIQPGELFF. The CDR3 bases are TGTGCCGGCATACAGCCCGGGGAGCTGTTTTTT.

This clonotype was picked up many times. This sequence joins TRBV28 and TRBJ2-7; 9 bases are a match to TRBD1. Germline lookup yields CDR1 MDHEN and CDR2 SYDVKM. The CDR3 is made up of 14 amino acids. V lost 5 bases and J lost 6; bases outside the gene matches: 8. CDR3 sequence (DNA): TGTGCCAGCAGTACCCAACAGGGGGCCCGCGAGCAGTACTTC. The encoded protein is CASSTQQGAREQYF.

The gene calls are TRBV20-1 and TRBJ1-6; maybe TRBD1 (6 bases). The CDR3 extends over 13 amino acids. CDR1 is DFQATT and CDR2 is SNEGSKA in the germline V gene (reference sequence). The V end lost 4 bases, the J end lost 7 bases, and 11 bases lay between the germline ends. CDR3 bases: TGCAGTGCTACAGGACAGCCAAATTCACCCCTCCACTTT. It encodes CSATGQPNSPLHF.

As to this clonotype: A much larger clone sits a single nucleotide away, making a read error possible. The chain recombines TRBV28 with TRBJ1-2; 8 bases are shared with TRBD1. The trim removed 11 bases at V and 0 bases at J, leaving 8 bases unmatched. The CDR3 loop spans 14 amino acids. Germline CDR1 reads MDHEN; CDR2 reads SYDVKM. CDR3 residues: CAATGARANYGYTF. The CDR3 DNA follows: TGTGCCGCGACAGGGGCGAGAGCTAACTATGGCTACACCTTC.

This clonotype was found many times. This chain links TRBV6-1 with TRBJ1-2; 7 nucleotides line up with TRBD1. The CDR3 contains 12 residues. J gave up 5 bases and V 6 bases, and 3 bases lay outside the gene matches. The germline gives CDR1 MNHNS, CDR2 SASEGT. The CDR3 is CASRIQGYGYTF. DNA for the CDR3: TGTGCCAGCAGGATACAGGGGTATGGCTACACCTTC.

V is TRBV7-9 and J is TRBJ1-1, with no clear D. The germline V and J ends were trimmed by 3 bases and 1 base, with 12 bases remaining between them. The germline gives CDR1 SEHNR, CDR2 FQNEAQ (reference sequence). The CDR3 sequence is 15 residues long. CDR3 residues: CASSFSFQANTEAFF. CDR3 DNA: TGTGCCAGCAGCTTTTCGTTTCAGGCGAACACTGAAGCTTTCTTT.

This clonotype was detected ten times or more. This chain uses TRBV28 with TRBJ1-1; 8 bases map to TRBD1. This CDR3 region has 14 residues. The trim removed 5 bases at V and 3 bases at J, leaving 5 bases unmatched. CDR1 and CDR2 from the germline V gene are MDHEN and SYDVKM. Written as DNA, the CDR3 is TGTGCCAGCAGTCCCCAGGGGGCTTACACTGAAGCTTTCTTT. This translates into CASSPQGAYTEAFF.

The sample holds many counts of this clonotype. The chain recombines TRBV28 with TRBJ2-7, with D unresolved. CDR1 MDHEN and CDR2 SYDVKM come from the germline V gene. Trimming left V 2 bases short and J 6 bases short, with 11 bases between. The CDR3 is made up of 13 amino acids. CDR3 amino acids: CASSLPQGREQYF. DNA of the CDR3: TGTGCCAGCAGTTTACCTCAAGGGCGCGAGCAGTACTTC.

This clonotype was detected only a few times. The V call is TRBV3-1, the J call TRBJ2-7; 13 nucleotides agree with TRBD2. This CDR3 comprises 15 residues. V gave up 0 bases and J gave up 5 bases; unmatched junction bases: 1. CDR1 is LGHDT and CDR2 is YNNKEL in the germline V gene (reference sequence). CDR3: CASSQETSGRDEQYF. The CDR3, as DNA: TGTGCCAGCAGCCAAGAAACTAGCGGGAGGGACGAGCAGTACTTC.

This clonotype was recorded a few times. The chain employs TRBV5-1 and TRBJ1-2, with unresolved D. The ends were cut back, 5 bases at V and 1 base at J, with 6 bases in the middle. Germline loops: CDR1 SGHRS, CDR2 YFSETQ. The CDR3 is 12 amino acids. CDR3 loop: CASSMYNYGYTF. As DNA, the CDR3 is TGCGCCAGCAGTATGTATAACTATGGCTACACCTTC.

The chain combines TRBV4-1 with TRBJ1-4; D is perhaps TRBD1 (5 bases). Germline values: CDR1 MGHRA, CDR2 YSYEKL. The CDR3 length is 15 residues. V lost 0 bases to trimming and J lost 8 bases, with 13 bases between them. DNA of the CDR3: TGCGCCAGCAGCCAAGAGAGCCCGCGGGGGGAAAAACTGTTTTTT. This codes for CASSQESPRGEKLFF.

This clonotype was seen at least ten times. The chain has TRBV6-1 and TRBJ1-1; D is unclear. Germline V gene lookup returns CDR1 MNHNS and CDR2 SASEGT. The length of the CDR3 is 16 residues. V was shortened by 6 bases and J by 0 bases, with 17 bases between the two germline ends. CDR3 nucleotides: TGTGCCAGCAGCCCAGAAGAGGACTATTTGAACACTGAAGCTTTCTTT. Translated: CASSPEEDYLNTEAFF.

This clonotype came up a few times. This chain uses TRBV2 with TRBJ2-1; 10 bases map to TRBD2. The CDR3 is 16 residues long. Trimming at V came to 8 bases and at J to 0 bases, leaving 7 bases not matched to a gene. Germline V gene sequence: CDR1 SNHLY, CDR2 FYNNEI. The CDR3 sequence is CASFRLAGSSYNEQFF. DNA for the CDR3: TGTGCCAGCTTCCGACTAGCGGGCAGCTCCTACAATGAGCAGTTCTTC.

This clonotype was counted a few times. The J gene is TRBJ1-6, the V gene TRBV6-2 or TRBV6-3; D ambiguous. The CDR3 spans 16 residues. Germline CDR1 reads MNHEY; CDR2 reads SVGEGT. Trimming stripped 2 bases from V and 11 bases from J, with 19 bases between. In DNA form, the CDR3 reads TGTGCCAGCAGTTACATGGAGTCGGGATTTTCGACACCCCTCCACTTT. This translates into CASSYMESGFSTPLHF.

This sequence joins TRBV20-1 and TRBJ2-2; 7 bases agree with TRBD1. The germline gives CDR1 DFQATT, CDR2 SNEGSKA (reference sequence). This CDR3 comprises 16 residues. With 2 bases clipped from V and 1 base from J, the junction kept 7 bases outside the gene matches. The CDR3 sequence: CSARLSGQRNTGELFF. The DNA for the CDR3 is TGCAGTGCTAGACTATCGGGACAGCGGAACACCGGGGAGCTGTTTTTT.

The chain recombines TRBV15 with TRBJ2-5; perhaps TRBD2 as D (6 bases). Germline CDR1 and CDR2: LNHNV and YYDKDF (reference sequence). V was cut by 1 base and J by 4 bases, with 10 bases left in between. The CDR3 covers 14 residues. The CDR3 DNA sequence: TGTGCCACCAGCAGAGTCCCAGCGGGAGAGACCCAGTACTTC. It yields the protein CATSRVPAGETQYF.

As to this clonotype: A much more abundant neighbour one base away suggests this may be a read error. The chain employs TRBV6-5 and TRBJ1-1; TRBD1 is a possible D gene (6 bases). V lost 0 bases and J lost 4, with 21 bases in between. There are 18 residues in the CDR3. Germline V gene data show CDR1 as MNHEY and CDR2 as SVGAGI. This CDR3 is CASSYSHEGGLGSTEAFF. CDR3 bases: TGTGCCAGCAGTTACTCCCATGAAGGGGGGTTGGGGAGCACTGAAGCTTTCTTT.

This clonotype showed up many times. V and J are TRBV19 and TRBJ1-5, with D perhaps matching TRBD1 (6 bases). V was clipped by 10 bases and J by 7 bases, with 17 bases between them. CDR3 length equals 13 residues. Germline V gene lookup returns CDR1 LNHDA and CDR2 SQIVND (reference sequence). CDR3 coding DNA: TGTGCCACCCAGGAGGGGGGAGGGCAGCCCCAGCATTTT. Its protein is CATQEGGGQPQHF. The entire variable domain, with the rest obtained from reference TRBV19 and TRBJ1-5, is as follows: DGGITQSPKYLFRKEGQNVTLSCEQNLNHDAMYWYRQDPGQGLRLIYYSQIVNDFQKGDIAEGYSVSREKKESFPLTVTSAQKNPTAFYLCATQEGGGQPQHFGDGTRLSIL.